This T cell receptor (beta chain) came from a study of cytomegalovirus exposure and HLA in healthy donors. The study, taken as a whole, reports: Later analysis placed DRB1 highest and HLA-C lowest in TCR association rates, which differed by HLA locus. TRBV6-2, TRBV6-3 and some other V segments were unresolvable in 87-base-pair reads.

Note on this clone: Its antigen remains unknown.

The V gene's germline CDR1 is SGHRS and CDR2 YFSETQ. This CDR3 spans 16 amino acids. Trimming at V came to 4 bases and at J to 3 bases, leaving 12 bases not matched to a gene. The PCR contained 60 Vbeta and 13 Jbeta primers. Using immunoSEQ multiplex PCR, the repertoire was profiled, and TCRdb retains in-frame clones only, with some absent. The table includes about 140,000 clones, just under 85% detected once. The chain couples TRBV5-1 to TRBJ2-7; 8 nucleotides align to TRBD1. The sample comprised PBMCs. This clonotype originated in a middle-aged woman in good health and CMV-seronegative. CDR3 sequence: CASSLTTGQGIYEQYF. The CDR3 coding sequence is TGCGCCAGCAGCCTTACGACCGGACAGGGAATCTACGAGCAGTACTTC.